This T cell receptor (beta chain) was sequenced during a study of blood T cells in healthy people across ages. Germline V CDR1 and CDR2: SQVTM, ANQGSEA. V lost 7 bases, J lost 4 bases, and 22 bases lay in between. The CDR3 totals 15 residues. Every donor gave 8.5 to 10 milliliters of peripheral blood. Total RNA extracted from each sample amounted to at least 6 micrograms. With a J-beta primer mix and a sample-barcoded 5' primer, a second PCR ran about 6 to 11 cycles. Through a template-switch adaptor with 12 random nucleotides, each cDNA molecule received a tag. From the 5' RACE reads, TCRdb called clonotypes with MiXCR, one entry per CDR3 protein. The sample yields roughly 680,000 distinct CDR3 sequences, about 21% seen once. Many counts were recorded for this clonotype.

The rearrangement links TRBV29-1 to TRBJ1-2; D is ambiguous. The TCR comes from a man between 65 and 79 years old in good health. Sequencing used blood. DNA of the CDR3: TGCAGCGCTGATCAGGCCATAGGTTCGGGCTATGGCTACACCTTC. Translating gives CSADQAIGSGYGYTF.